The rows below give T cell receptor beta chains drawn from one sample of a study of blood T cell repertoires in COVID-19. The method was immunoSEQ multiplex PCR; TCRdb's version includes in-frame clones alone and lacks a portion of them. This sample has around 250,000 clones, with around nine tenths found just once. The sequencing input was peripheral blood. The receptor source for this set is a woman in her seventies with COVID-19, enrolled during active disease. Both conserved end residues are part of each CDR3. D genes are given only for firm matches. Where a row states a size, it is once, few, many or the class of an expanded clone; other rows omit it.

J: TRBJ2-3
length: 13
size: -
D: -
V: TRBV6-5
DNA: TGTGCCAGCAGTTACGGAGGCACAGATACGCAGTATTTT
CDR3: CASSYGGTDTQYF

J: TRBJ1-1
length: 12
size: -
D: TRBD1
V: TRBV24-1
DNA: TGTGCCACCAGTATAGGGGGCCCTGAAGCTTTCTTT
CDR3: CATSIGGPEAFF

J: TRBJ2-7
length: 16
size: -
D: TRBD1
V: TRBV15
DNA: TGTGCCACCACCCTAAACGTGGGACAGGGGACCTACGAGCAGTACTTC
CDR3: CATTLNVGQGTYEQYF

J: TRBJ2-5
length: 15
size: -
D: -
V: TRBV19
DNA: TGTGCCAGTAGTGCCGCGGGACTCCCACAAGAGACCCAGTACTTC
CDR3: CASSAAGLPQETQYF

J: TRBJ1-2
length: 14
size: -
D: -
V: TRBV5-4
DNA: TGTGCCAGCCGGACCCGACAGGCCCTCTATGGCTACACCTTC
CDR3: CASRTRQALYGYTF

J: TRBJ2-3
length: 14
size: -
D: -
V: TRBV2
DNA: TGTGCCAGCAAAGAGGAGGGGTTCGCAGATACGCAGTATTTT
CDR3: CASKEEGFADTQYF

J: TRBJ2-7
length: 14
size: -
D: -
V: TRBV6-2/TRBV6-3
DNA: TGTGCCAGCAGCCGAGGAGGGCCCGCCTACGAGCAGTACTTC
CDR3: CASSRGGPAYEQYF

J: TRBJ2-1
length: 18
size: once
D: -
V: TRBV27
DNA: TGTGCCAGCAGTCGGGGTTACGGGAGTAGCGTCTCCTACAATGAGCAGTTCTTC
CDR3: CASSRGYGSSVSYNEQFF

J: TRBJ2-2
length: 13
size: -
D: -
V: TRBV18
DNA: TGTGCCAGCTCACCCCAGAACACCGGGGAGCTGTTTTTT
CDR3: CASSPQNTGELFF

J: TRBJ2-7
length: 14
size: few
D: TRBD1
V: TRBV19
DNA: TGTGCCAGCCGCGACAGGGGGTTTTCCTACGAGCAGTACTTC
CDR3: CASRDRGFSYEQYF

J: TRBJ1-4
length: 16
size: -
D: TRBD1
V: TRBV19
DNA: TGTGCCAGTAGTAGGGTTTGGGACAGCGATAATGAAAAACTGTTTTTT
CDR3: CASSRVWDSDNEKLFF

J: TRBJ2-1
length: 16
size: -
D: TRBD2
V: TRBV7-3
DNA: TGTGCCAGCAGCTTAGGTCGCGGGAGAGGGTCAAATGAGCAGTTCTTC
CDR3: CASSLGRGRGSNEQFF

J: TRBJ2-7
length: 14
size: -
D: TRBD2
V: TRBV19
DNA: TGTGCCAGTAGTCATAGCGGGAGGGTTAACGAGCAGTACTTC
CDR3: CASSHSGRVNEQYF

J: TRBJ2-3
length: 15
size: -
D: -
V: TRBV30
DNA: TGTGCCTGGAGTGCCGAAACAGGGATCCCAGATACGCAGTATTTT
CDR3: CAWSAETGIPDTQYF

J: TRBJ1-6
length: 14
size: once
D: -
V: TRBV30
DNA: TGTGCCTGGAGTGTACGAGGGGGAGATTCACCCCTCCACTTT
CDR3: CAWSVRGGDSPLHF

J: TRBJ1-1
length: 15
size: -
D: TRBD1
V: TRBV5-6
DNA: TGTGCCAGCAGCTCGGCCACAGGGGGCTACACTGAAGCTTTCTTT
CDR3: CASSSATGGYTEAFF

J: TRBJ2-7
length: 14
size: -
D: -
V: TRBV2
DNA: TGTGCCAGCAGTGAAGCGCGAAAACCTGGCGAGCAGTACTTC
CDR3: CASSEARKPGEQYF

J: TRBJ1-1
length: 15
size: -
D: -
V: TRBV28
DNA: TGTGCCAGCAGTCCCCGCCGATTACAGAACACTGAAGCTTTCTTT
CDR3: CASSPRRLQNTEAFF

J: TRBJ2-3
length: 14
size: -
D: TRBD2
V: TRBV10-2
DNA: TGCGCCAGCAGTAATAGCGGGAGGGGGGATACGCAGTATTTT
CDR3: CASSNSGRGDTQYF

J: TRBJ2-1
length: 15
size: -
D: TRBD2
V: TRBV27
DNA: TGTGCCAGCAGTTTCAGGGGACTAGCGGGAAATGAGCAGTTCTTC
CDR3: CASSFRGLAGNEQFF

J: TRBJ2-5
length: 18
size: -
D: -
V: TRBV7-6
DNA: TGTGCCAGCAGTTCGAACTATAGACAGGCTAAGGTCGGGGAGACCCAGTACTTC
CDR3: CASSSNYRQAKVGETQYF

J: TRBJ2-1
length: 14
size: -
D: TRBD1
V: TRBV2
DNA: TGTGCCAGCAGGCTGGACAGGGGATACAATGAGCAGTTCTTC
CDR3: CASRLDRGYNEQFF

J: TRBJ2-1
length: 16
size: -
D: TRBD2
V: TRBV11-3
DNA: TGTGCCAGCAGCGAAAGGCGACTAGCAGGCGGGGATGAGCAGTTCTTC
CDR3: CASSERRLAGGDEQFF

J: TRBJ1-2
length: 13
size: -
D: -
V: TRBV12-3/TRBV12-4
DNA: TGTGCCAGCAGGGAGCTTAGCCTCTATGGCTACACCTTC
CDR3: CASRELSLYGYTF

J: TRBJ1-5
length: 15
size: -
D: TRBD1
V: TRBV28
DNA: TGTGCCAGCACCCAAAAGGGACAGATCAATCAGCCCCAGCATTTT
CDR3: CASTQKGQINQPQHF